This paragraph covers one TCR beta chain sequence. What it binds is not known. Repertoires were generated with immunoSEQ multiplex PCR, while TCRdb's copy carries only in-frame clones and drops some. The profile shows around 30,000 clones, 70% to 90% of them singletons. The data were taken from a study of OX40 agonist ivuxolimab in advanced cancers. Study context: Mean age around 60 years, range about 23 to 80; roughly 80% male. Three patients, one with hepatocellular carcinoma and two with cutaneous melanoma, achieved partial responses.

Overall study results and limits: Relatively little clonal expansion, among the lowest observed, appeared in partial responders at 0.1-3.0 mg/kg. Antigen targets of the expanded peripheral T cells went undetermined.

Trimming pared 5 bases from V and 0 bases from J, leaving 11 bases between. This CDR3 comprises 15 residues. In germline, CDR1 is SGHTA, CDR2 FQGNSA. The sequence was collected from an adult with an advanced solid tumor such as melanoma, head and neck, liver or kidney cancer. The rearrangement uses TRBV7-2 and TRBJ1-5; possible D gene TRBD1, 5 bases. Sequenced material: CD4+ or CD8+ T cells sorted from blood, taken in a trial of the OX40 agonist ivuxolimab. CDR3 region: CASSPTAYSNQPQHF. CDR3 DNA: TGTGCCAGCAGCCCGACAGCATATAGCAATCAGCCCCAGCATTTT.